This is a list of T cell receptor beta chains from one sample in a study of CD8 T cells in ankylosing spondylitis. Each CDR3 protein gets one entry after TCRdb re-called the 5' RACE reads with MiXCR. Of around 890,000 distinct CDR3 sequences in the sample, about an eighth were seen once. Sample: blood, either unsorted or a sorted T cell fraction (not recorded which). The origin of the receptors is a male donor with ankylosing spondylitis. The CDR3 runs from the conserved cysteine through the conserved F or W. D genes are given only for firm matches. The size entry is marked missing in some rows and otherwise reads once, few, many or a size class.

abundance: many; j_gene: TRBJ1-2; v_gene: TRBV20-1; d_gene: NA; CDR3aa: CSAWTANYGYTF; CDR3nt: TGCAGTGCTTGGACAGCTAACTATGGCTACACCTTC
abundance: NA; j_gene: TRBJ1-2; v_gene: TRBV20-1; d_gene: TRBD1; CDR3aa: CSAGSTGSNYGYTF; CDR3nt: TGCAGTGCTGGATCGACAGGGTCAAACTATGGCTACACCTTC
abundance: few; j_gene: TRBJ2-3; v_gene: TRBV7-8; d_gene: NA; CDR3aa: CASSLADRFSTDTQYF; CDR3nt: TGTGCCAGCAGCTTAGCGGACCGGTTTAGCACAGATACGCAGTATTTT
abundance: many; j_gene: TRBJ2-5; v_gene: TRBV6-1; d_gene: TRBD1; CDR3aa: CASSRRPTGTETQYF; CDR3nt: TGTGCCAGCAGCCGCCGACCGACAGGGACAGAGACCCAGTACTTC
abundance: NA; j_gene: TRBJ2-3; v_gene: TRBV21-1; d_gene: NA; CDR3aa: CASSVWDSSCGTDTQYF; CDR3nt: TGTGCCAGCAGCGTCTGGGACAGCTCCTGTGGCACAGATACGCAGTATTTT
abundance: NA; j_gene: TRBJ1-4; v_gene: TRBV7-2; d_gene: NA; CDR3aa: CASSLGARGATNEKLFF; CDR3nt: TGTGCCAGCAGCTTAGGGGCCAGGGGAGCAACTAATGAAAAACTGTTTTTT
abundance: many; j_gene: TRBJ2-1; v_gene: TRBV12-3/TRBV12-4; d_gene: TRBD1; CDR3aa: CASSRTGGSYNEQFF; CDR3nt: TGTGCCAGCAGCCGTACAGGGGGATCCTACAATGAGCAGTTCTTC
abundance: NA; j_gene: TRBJ2-2; v_gene: TRBV10-3; d_gene: TRBD1; CDR3aa: CAIRGQGGSANTGELFF; CDR3nt: TGTGCCATCAGGGGACAGGGCGGTTCGGCGAACACCGGGGAGCTGTTTTTT
abundance: NA; j_gene: TRBJ2-5; v_gene: TRBV15; d_gene: NA; CDR3aa: CATSRRGETQYF; CDR3nt: TGTGCCACCAGCAGGCGAGGGGAGACCCAGTACTTC
abundance: NA; j_gene: TRBJ2-3; v_gene: TRBV6-1; d_gene: TRBD1; CDR3aa: CASSRQGVSDTQYF; CDR3nt: TGTGCCAGCAGCCGACAGGGCGTCTCAGATACGCAGTATTTT
abundance: few; j_gene: TRBJ2-7; v_gene: TRBV5-1; d_gene: NA; CDR3aa: CASRGAEKGEQYF; CDR3nt: TGCGCCAGCAGGGGGGCAGAAAAAGGCGAGCAGTACTTC
abundance: NA; j_gene: TRBJ1-3; v_gene: TRBV10-3; d_gene: NA; CDR3aa: CAISREGENTIYF; CDR3nt: TGTGCCATCTCCAGGGAGGGCGAAAACACCATATATTTT
abundance: few; j_gene: TRBJ1-4; v_gene: TRBV5-1; d_gene: NA; CDR3aa: CASSPRRASLNEKLFF; CDR3nt: TGCGCCAGCAGCCCCCGAAGGGCTTCCCTAAATGAAAAACTGTTTTTT
abundance: many; j_gene: TRBJ1-2; v_gene: TRBV12-3/TRBV12-4; d_gene: NA; CDR3aa: CASSLGTRGTYGYTF; CDR3nt: TGTGCCAGCAGTCTCGGGACCCGGGGCACCTATGGCTACACCTTC
abundance: many; j_gene: TRBJ1-2; v_gene: TRBV20-1; d_gene: TRBD1; CDR3aa: CSQTGGGFGYTF; CDR3nt: TGCAGTCAGACAGGGGGTGGCTTTGGCTACACCTTC
abundance: NA; j_gene: TRBJ1-1; v_gene: TRBV20-1; d_gene: NA; CDR3aa: CSLRGPMNTEAFF; CDR3nt: TGCAGTCTCAGGGGCCCAATGAACACTGAAGCTTTCTTT